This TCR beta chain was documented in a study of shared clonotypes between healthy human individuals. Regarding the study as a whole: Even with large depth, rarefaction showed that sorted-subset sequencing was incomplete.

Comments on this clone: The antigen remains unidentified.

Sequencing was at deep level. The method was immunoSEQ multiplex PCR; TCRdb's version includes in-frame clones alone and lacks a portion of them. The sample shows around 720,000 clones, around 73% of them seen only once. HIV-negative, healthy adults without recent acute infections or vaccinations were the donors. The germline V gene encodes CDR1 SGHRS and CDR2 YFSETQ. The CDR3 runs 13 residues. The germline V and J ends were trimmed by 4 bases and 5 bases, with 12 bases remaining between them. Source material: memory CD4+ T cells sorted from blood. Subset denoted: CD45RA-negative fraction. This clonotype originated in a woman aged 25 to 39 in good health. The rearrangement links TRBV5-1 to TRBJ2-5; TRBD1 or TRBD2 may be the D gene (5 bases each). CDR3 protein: CASSVGVSETQYF. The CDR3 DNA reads TGCGCCAGCAGCGTGGGGGTTTCGGAGACCCAGTACTTC.